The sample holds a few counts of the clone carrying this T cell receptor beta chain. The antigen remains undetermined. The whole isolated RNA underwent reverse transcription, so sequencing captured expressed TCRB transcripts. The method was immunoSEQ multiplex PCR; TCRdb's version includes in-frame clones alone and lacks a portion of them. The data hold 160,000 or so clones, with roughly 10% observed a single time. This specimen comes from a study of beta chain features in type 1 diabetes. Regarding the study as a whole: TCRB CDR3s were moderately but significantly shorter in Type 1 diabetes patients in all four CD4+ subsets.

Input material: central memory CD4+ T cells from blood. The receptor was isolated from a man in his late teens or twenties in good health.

The CDR3 loop reads CASSFAVSSGANVLTF. In DNA, the CDR3 is TGCGCCAGCAGCTTTGCGGTATCCTCTGGGGCCAACGTCCTGACTTTC. The V call is TRBV5-1, the J call TRBJ2-6; no firm D call. The CDR3 is made up of 16 amino acids. Germline V CDR1 and CDR2: SGHRS, YFSETQ. V was trimmed by 2 bases and J by 0 bases, leaving 9 bases between them.